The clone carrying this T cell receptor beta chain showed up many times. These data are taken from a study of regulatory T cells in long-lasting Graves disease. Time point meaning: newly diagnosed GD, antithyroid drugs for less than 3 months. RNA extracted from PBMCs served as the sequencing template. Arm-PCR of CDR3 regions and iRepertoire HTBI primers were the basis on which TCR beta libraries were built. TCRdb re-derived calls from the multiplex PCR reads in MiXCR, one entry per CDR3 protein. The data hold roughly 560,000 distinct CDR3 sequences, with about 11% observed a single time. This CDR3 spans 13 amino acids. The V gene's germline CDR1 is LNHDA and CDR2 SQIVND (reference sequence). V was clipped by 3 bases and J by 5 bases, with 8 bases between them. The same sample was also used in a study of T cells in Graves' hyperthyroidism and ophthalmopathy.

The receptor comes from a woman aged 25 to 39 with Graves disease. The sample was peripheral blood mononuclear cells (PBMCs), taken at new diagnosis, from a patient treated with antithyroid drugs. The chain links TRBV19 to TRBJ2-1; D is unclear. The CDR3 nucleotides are TGTGCCAGTAGTATTTTTGAGAACAATGAGCAGTTCTTC. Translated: CASSIFENNEQFF.